One and the same sample provided the 26 T cell receptor beta chains below, sequenced in a study of CD8 T cells in Susac syndrome. Reverse transcription of roughly 0.5 to 1 ug RNA was carried out with random hexamers. TCRdb used MiXCR to reprocess the immunoSEQ multiplex PCR reads, holding one entry per CDR3 protein. The table has under 85,000 distinct CDR3 sequences, around 93% seen once. What was sequenced was CD8+ T cells from PBMCs. The receptors were gathered from a human donor with Susac syndrome.

V is TRBV5-1 and J is TRBJ2-5; D is unclear. Trimming stripped 0 bases from V and 2 bases from J, with 8 bases between. The CDR3 totals 14 residues. Germline CDR1 and CDR2: SGHRS and YFSETQ. CDR3 loop: CASSLVTGQETQYF. DNA of the CDR3: TGCGCCAGCAGCTTGGTTACGGGTCAAGAGACCCAGTACTTC.

The genes are TRBV28 and TRBJ2-1; D gene unclear. The ends were cut back, 3 bases at V and 8 bases at J, with 8 bases in the middle. The germline V gene encodes CDR1 MDHEN and CDR2 SYDVKM. This CDR3 spans 12 amino acids. As DNA, the CDR3 is TGTGCCAGCAGTTTGGGAAGGGATGAGCAGTTCTTC. It codes for CASSLGRDEQFF.

J is TRBJ1-2 and V is TRBV2, with unresolved D. Germline CDR1 reads SNHLY; CDR2 reads FYNNEI. The CDR3 sequence is 11 residues long. V dropped 2 bases and J dropped 8 bases, with 6 bases sitting between them. The CDR3 sequence: CASSENGGYTF. CDR3 DNA: TGTGCCAGCAGTGAAAACGGCGGCTACACCTTC.

Notes on this clonotype: A junction end diverges from the germline sequence, so it may reflect a read error. J is TRBJ2-7 and V is TRBV7-9, with TRBD1 matching over 7 bases. The CDR3 totals 13 residues. Germline CDR1 SEHNR, CDR2 FQNEAQ (reference sequence). The CDR3 DNA sequence: TGTACCAGCAGCTTTGGGACAGCCTACGAGCAGTACTTC. Its translation is CTSSFGTAYEQYF.

The sample holds one count of this clonotype. The gene calls are TRBV4-1 and TRBJ2-7, with D tentatively TRBD1 (6 bases). Trimming pared 4 bases from V and 2 bases from J, leaving 12 bases between. Germline V gene data show CDR1 as MGHRA and CDR2 as YSYEKL. The CDR3 covers 14 residues. The CDR3 nucleotides are TGCGCCAGCAGCCCCTCGAAGGGGGCCTACGAGCAGTACTTC. Translated: CASSPSKGAYEQYF.

In its sample, this clonotype was seen once. The genes are TRBV2 and TRBJ2-5; 9 bases fit TRBD1. The CDR3 totals 16 residues. Germline V gene sequence: CDR1 SNHLY, CDR2 FYNNEI. V dropped 5 bases and J dropped 5; count of bases not matched to a gene: 12. CDR3 DNA: TGTGCCAGCAGTACCCATACAGGGGGCGGCCTGGAGACCCAGTACTTC. Protein sequence: CASSTHTGGGLETQYF.

The J gene is TRBJ2-7, the V gene TRBV27; TRBD2 matches at 10 bases. The V gene end was trimmed by 8 bases and the J gene end by 3 bases; junction bases not matched to a gene: 4. This CDR3 has 13 residues. Germline V gene sequence: CDR1 MNHEY, CDR2 SMNVEV (reference sequence). The DNA for the CDR3 is TGTGCCAGCTCCGGGACTAGCGACTACGAGCAGTACTTC. It translates to CASSGTSDYEQYF.

The chain couples TRBV4-3 to TRBJ2-2, with 10 bases identical to TRBD2. With 3 bases clipped from V and 5 bases from J, the junction kept 3 bases outside the gene matches. The CDR3 has 15 amino acids. Per germline, CDR1 LGHNA and CDR2 YSLEER. The CDR3 coding sequence is TGCGCCAGCAGCCAGAGAGCGGGAGGGACCGGGGAGCTGTTTTTT. This gives the protein CASSQRAGGTGELFF.

The chain is built from TRBV29-1 and TRBJ1-1; TRBD1 might be the D (5 bases). The CDR3 covers 13 residues. The V end was cut by 3 bases, the J end by 4 bases, with 12 bases between. Germline V gene lookup returns CDR1 SQVTM and CDR2 ANQGSEA. CDR3 nucleotides: TGCAGCGTTGATCTGGGGGGGGGCACTGAAGCTTTCTTT. Its protein product is CSVDLGGGTEAFF.

The genes are TRBV9 and TRBJ1-1; 9 bases are shared with TRBD1. Trimming took 2 bases from V and 8 from J; bases not matched to a gene: 10. Per germline, CDR1 SGDLS and CDR2 YYNGEE. CDR3 length: 15 amino acids. The CDR3 DNA reads as TGTGCCAGCAGCGTTACAGGGGGCGTAAGGGACGAAGCTTTCTTT. Translation gives CASSVTGGVRDEAFF.

The genes are TRBV2 and TRBJ2-7, with D perhaps matching TRBD1 (6 bases). V was trimmed by 6 bases and J by 2 bases, leaving 8 bases between them. Germline V gene lookup returns CDR1 SNHLY and CDR2 FYNNEI. The CDR3 consists of 12 residues. CDR3 residues: CASSWDTYEQYF. Written as DNA, the CDR3 is TGTGCCAGCAGCTGGGACACCTACGAGCAGTACTTC.

This clonotype was counted a single time. The chain is built from TRBV9 and TRBJ2-1; TRBD2 is a possible D gene (6 bases). The CDR3 is 13 amino acids. The V and J ends lost 4 bases and 10 bases respectively, with 15 bases between them. Per the germline V gene, CDR1 is SGDLS and CDR2 is YYNGEE. The CDR3 nucleotides read TGTGCCAGCAGCACCCCCGGCGGGACCGAGCAGTTCTTC. This sequence encodes CASSTPGGTEQFF. Full variable domain (rest looked up from reference TRBV9 and TRBJ2-1): DSGVTQTPKHLITATGQRVTLRCSPRSGDLSVYWYQQSLDQGLQFLIQYYNGEERAKGNILERFSAQQFPDLHSELNLSSLELGDSALYFCASSTPGGTEQFFGPGTRLTVL.

This clonotype occurred once. This sequence joins TRBV20-1 and TRBJ2-1, with 10 bases aligning to TRBD2. This CDR3 contains 15 residues. V shed 5 bases, J shed 7 bases, and the junction held 11 bases outside the gene matches. CDR1 and CDR2 (germline): DFQATT, SNEGSKA (reference sequence). CDR3 region: CSAPKGLAVMNEQFF. The CDR3 DNA reads as TGCAGTGCTCCTAAAGGACTAGCGGTGATGAATGAGCAGTTCTTC.

The chain employs TRBV27 and TRBJ2-2, with D tentatively TRBD2 (6 bases). Trimming took 3 bases from V and 6 from J, leaving 11 bases between them. Germline values: CDR1 MNHEY, CDR2 SMNVEV (reference sequence). The CDR3 is 14 residues long. CDR3 loop: CASSFTSRAGELFF. CDR3 coding DNA: TGTGCCAGCAGTTTTACTAGCAGGGCCGGGGAGCTGTTTTTT.

V gene TRBV29-1 combines with J gene TRBJ2-7, with 10 nucleotides matching TRBD1. Per germline, CDR1 SQVTM and CDR2 ANQGSEA. The CDR3 is 11 residues long. V lost 7 bases to trimming and J lost 6 bases; unmatched junction nucleotides: 3. The CDR3 nucleotides read TGCAGCGCCGGGACAGGGGCCGAGCAGTACTTC. This translates into CSAGTGAEQYF.

V and J are TRBV20-1 and TRBJ2-3; TRBD2 is a possible D gene (5 bases). This CDR3 has 15 residues. Germline CDR1 is DFQATT and CDR2 is SNEGSKA (reference sequence). V was pared by 0 bases and J by 1 base, with 11 bases between. CDR3 loop: CSARDGGPGTDTQYF. CDR3 sequence (DNA): TGCAGTGCTAGAGATGGCGGGCCGGGCACAGATACGCAGTATTTT.

This clonotype showed up just once. The genes are TRBV4-3 and TRBJ2-1; 8 bases map to TRBD2. Losses at the gene ends were 3 bases for V and 7 bases for J; bases not matched to a gene: 17. The germline V gene has CDR1 LGHNA and CDR2 YSLEER. The CDR3 spans 18 residues. CDR3 coding DNA: TGCGCCAGCAGCCAGCAACCGGGAGGGCCTAGTGTAAGGAATGAGCAGTTCTTC. Its translation: CASSQQPGGPSVRNEQFF.

The chain has TRBV18 and TRBJ2-7; 7 positions match TRBD2. Per germline, CDR1 KGHSH and CDR2 LQKENI. J gave up 5 bases and V 6 bases, and 13 bases lay outside the gene matches. This CDR3 region has 15 residues. The CDR3, as DNA: TGTGCCAGCTCGCCCACCAGCGGGAACGAGCACGAGCAGTACTTC. Its protein is CASSPTSGNEHEQYF.

This chain uses TRBV11-1 with TRBJ2-1; 14 bases fit TRBD2. This CDR3 has 23 residues. Germline V CDR1 and CDR2: SGHAT, FQDESV (reference sequence). V lost 7 bases and J lost 0; bases outside the gene matches: 23. The CDR3 here is CASMAGGGYRLAGGPISYNEQFF. CDR3 nucleotide sequence: TGTGCCAGCATGGCAGGAGGGGGTTATCGACTAGCGGGAGGGCCGATCTCCTACAATGAGCAGTTCTTC.

The chain links TRBV30 to TRBJ1-2, with 9 bases lining up with TRBD1. This CDR3 is 14 amino acids long. With V trimmed by 2 bases and J by 3 bases, 4 bases remained unmatched. Germline CDR1 is GTSNPN and CDR2 is SVGIG (reference sequence). The CDR3 region has the DNA TGTGCCTGGAGTCCCGGGACAGGGTACTATGGCTACACCTTC. This codes for CAWSPGTGYYGYTF. Based on the CDR3 plus reference TRBV30 and TRBJ1-2, the full variable domain is SQTIHQWPATLVQPVGSPLSLECTVEGTSNPNLYWYRQAAGRGLQLLFYSVGIGQISSEVPQNLSASRPQDRQFILSSKKLLLSDSGFYLCAWSPGTGYYGYTFGSGTRLTVV.

The chain combines TRBV29-1 with TRBJ2-7, with D possibly TRBD2 on 5 matching bases. V lost 3 bases, J lost 0 bases, and 9 bases lay in between. This CDR3 is 13 amino acids long. Germline CDR1 and CDR2: SQVTM and ANQGSEA. CDR3 protein: CSVDSGSSYEQYF. CDR3 bases: TGCAGCGTTGACAGCGGCAGCTCCTACGAGCAGTACTTC.

This chain links TRBV3-1 with TRBJ2-1; D might be TRBD2 (5 bases). The CDR3 covers 15 residues. The V end was cut by 5 bases, the J end by 5 bases, with 16 bases between. The germline V gene has CDR1 LGHDT and CDR2 YNNKEL (reference sequence). This CDR3 reads CASSYPSGIDNEQFF. The DNA of the CDR3 is TGTGCCAGCAGCTACCCCTCGGGAATTGACAATGAGCAGTTCTTC.

The chain joins TRBV7-9 to TRBJ1-1; 7 nucleotides agree with TRBD1. V lost 5 bases and J lost 0; bases outside the gene matches: 3. The CDR3 is 14 residues long. Germline lookup yields CDR1 SEHNR and CDR2 FQNEAQ (reference sequence). CDR3 loop: CASSPDRLNTEAFF. The DNA of the CDR3 is TGTGCCAGCAGCCCGGACAGGTTGAACACTGAAGCTTTCTTT.

The chain couples TRBV13 to TRBJ2-7, with 11 bases that match TRBD1. Germline V gene data show CDR1 as PRHDT and CDR2 as FYEKMQ (reference sequence). The ends lost 0 bases at V and 4 bases at J; junction bases unmatched: 2. The CDR3 consists of 15 residues. CDR3 sequence (DNA): TGTGCCAGCAGCTTAGGCCGGGACAGGGGGTACGAGCAGTACTTC. Protein product: CASSLGRDRGYEQYF.

The CDR3 nucleotides read TGTGCCTGGAGTGTACGCGCGAGACTCACAGATACGCAGTATTTT. Amino acid sequence: CAWSVRARLTDTQYF. The genes are TRBV30 and TRBJ2-3; D is uncertain. Germline assignment: CDR1 GTSNPN and CDR2 SVGIG (reference sequence). The CDR3 is 15 residues long. V was pared by 0 bases and J by 2 bases, with 12 bases between.

The V gene is TRBV23-1, the J gene TRBJ1-1; TRBD1 matches 7 bases. TRBV23-1 is filed as an ORF, its function uncertain. This CDR3 has 12 residues. V was pared by 4 bases and J by 6 bases, with 2 bases of the junction left unmatched. The CDR3, as DNA: TGCGCCAGCAGTCCAGGGGGGGCTGAAGCTTTCTTT. Encoded protein: CASSPGGAEAFF.